The clone carrying this TCR beta chain was seen at least ten times. Antigen: not known. TCR beta CDR3 regions were amplified from RNA transcripts. The primer set for the first-round RT-PCR of the TCR CDR3 was HTBI. In TCRdb, the multiplex PCR reads were re-called with MiXCR into one record per CDR3 protein. Altogether over 150,000 distinct CDR3 sequences are present, about 15% being singletons, with the ten largest covering about half. This sample was included in a study of T cells in Graves' hyperthyroidism and ophthalmopathy. The wider study: Peripheral blood samples were taken at initial diagnosis, prior to any treatment.

General observations from the study: Researchers report that a 13 V-J model separated ophthalmopathy from stable hyperthyroidism.

Graves' hyperthyroidism showing no ophthalmopathy progression within 18 months was considered stable. The ends lost 3 bases at V and 1 base at J; junction bases unmatched: 6. The V gene's germline CDR1 is SGDLS and CDR2 YYNGEE. The CDR3 length is 15 residues. The chain uses TRBV9 and TRBJ2-7; 8 bases line up with TRBD2. The sequenced material came from blood. The TCR comes from a woman aged 45 to 65 with Graves' hyperthyroidism. CDR3 loop: CASSAGGGRSYEQYF. The CDR3 nucleotides are TGTGCCAGCAGCGCGGGAGGGGGGAGGTCCTACGAGCAGTACTTC.